This paragraph reports one T cell receptor (beta chain). In this sample, this clone turned up once. The antigen it binds to is not known. No much larger clone is present one base from it, and per-base qualities are unavailable. The library was built by means of the immunoSEQ multiplex PCR assay. TCRdb's version of the immuneACCESS table is confined to in-frame rearrangements and falls short of the full clone set. An unresolved V gene accounts for under half of the shortfall where checked; the remainder is of unknown origin. Recorded for this sample are some 12,000 clones; about 86% of them occurred a single time. The ten largest clones take up roughly 14% of the sample. From the germline V gene, CDR1 is SGHRS and CDR2 is YFSETQ. There are 15 amino acids in the CDR3, from cysteine to phenylalanine inclusive. Kept here is only the CDR3 DNA, which spans 45 bases and is read in frame from base 1. Germline trimming amounts to 4 bases on V and 0 bases on J, with 5 as the count of junction bases outside the gene matches.

The sample originates from a study of T cell changes during pregnancy in multiple sclerosis (dated by TCRdb to about 2019). With respect to the entire study: The study looked at changes in the T cell repertoire across pregnancy in women with multiple sclerosis.

The chain was built from TRBV5-1 and TRBJ2-3; 7 of the junction bases match TRBD1. The TCR was taken from a female donor in good health, enrolled as a control in a pregnancy study. The starting material was CD8+ T cells from peripheral blood mononuclear cells, obtained in the second trimester of pregnancy. In nucleotides, the sequence is TGCGCCAGCAGCCCCGGGACAGCTAGCACAGATACGCAGTATTTT. Translated, this gives CASSPGTASTDTQYF.